This entry lists 25 T cell receptor beta chains sequenced from one sample in a study of CD8+ T cells in alopecia areata. Isolated RNA was reverse transcribed into cDNA used as the sequencing template. The protocol was immunoSEQ multiplex PCR, while the TCRdb copy is restricted to in-frame clones and leaves out a portion. In the table there are 150,000 to 200,000 clones, around 54% of which are singletons. Sequenced input: CD4+ T cells sorted from blood. The origin of the receptors is a human donor in good health.

V and J are TRBV5-6 and TRBJ2-5; 7 bases line up with TRBD1. The tail of the sequence fits TRBJ2-7 better, so the J call may be wrong. This CDR3 contains 15 residues. Germline lookup yields CDR1 SGHDT and CDR2 YYEEEE. CDR3 nucleotide sequence: TGTGCCAGCAGCTTGGACAGGGGCCCCTCCTACGAGCAGTACTTC. Protein: CASSLDRGPSYEQYF.

This clone was observed a few times. V gene TRBV28 combines with J gene TRBJ2-7, with D possibly being TRBD1 (7 bases). Per the germline V gene, CDR1 is MDHEN and CDR2 is SYDVKM. The length of the CDR3 is 14 residues. With 9 bases removed from V and 7 bases from J, the gap between germline ends came to 22 bases. CDR3 sequence: CASHAGGSKMEQYF. CDR3 coding DNA: TGTGCCAGTCATGCAGGGGGGAGCAAGATGGAGCAGTACTTC.

V and J are TRBV13 and TRBJ2-3; TRBD2 aligns across 9 bases. This CDR3 has 17 amino acids. Germline trimming cut 5 bases from V and 2 bases from J; bases unmatched to any gene: 11. Germline CDR1 and CDR2: PRHDT and FYEKMQ (reference sequence). The CDR3 DNA sequence: TGTGCCAGCAGCCCACGACTAGCGGAAGACCTCACAGATACGCAGTATTTT. Its translation is CASSPRLAEDLTDTQYF.

The genes are TRBV7-9 and TRBJ1-6; the D gene is possibly TRBD1 (5 bases). The germline V gene has CDR1 SEHNR and CDR2 FQNEAQ (reference sequence). Trimming removed 5 bases from V and 9 bases from J, with 17 bases in between. The CDR3 length is 15 residues. CDR3 loop: CASSIRDRGISPLHF. The CDR3 nucleotides are TGTGCCAGCAGCATCCGGGACCGGGGCATTTCACCCCTCCACTTT. The entire variable domain, with the rest obtained from reference TRBV7-9 and TRBJ1-6, is as follows: DTGVSQNPRHKITKRGQNVTFRCDPISEHNRLYWYRQTLGQGPEFLTYFQNEAQLEKSRLLSDRFSAERPKGSFSTLEIQRTEQGDSAMYLCASSIRDRGISPLHFGNGTRLTVT.

This clone showed up just a few times. CDR3 loop: CSVEGPGGARQETQYF. The CDR3 DNA sequence: TGCAGCGTTGAAGGCCCAGGAGGGGCCCGTCAAGAGACCCAGTACTTC. V is TRBV29-1 and J is TRBJ2-5; a weak D match, TRBD2 (6 bases). Germline CDR1 and CDR2: SQVTM and ANQGSEA. This CDR3 is built from 16 residues. V was clipped by 1 base and J by 2 bases, with 17 bases between them.

The chain joins TRBV28 to TRBJ1-5, with D perhaps matching TRBD1 (5 bases). This CDR3 spans 15 amino acids. In germline, CDR1 is MDHEN, CDR2 SYDVKM. Trimming left V 5 bases short and J 4 bases short, with 15 bases between. CDR3 loop: CASSPPGAVNQPQHF. In DNA, the CDR3 is TGTGCCAGCAGTCCCCCCGGGGCAGTTAATCAGCCCCAGCATTTT.

This clone turned up a few times. The chain carries TRBV29-1 and TRBJ2-7; 7 bases are a match to TRBD2. The CDR3 sequence is 11 residues long. CDR1 is SQVTM, CDR2 ANQGSEA, per germline. Losses at the gene ends were 7 bases for V and 8 bases for J; bases not matched to a gene: 8. Here the CDR3 reads CSGGGAGKQYF. The DNA for the CDR3 is TGCAGCGGCGGGGGAGCGGGCAAGCAGTACTTC.

The chain links TRBV7-9 to TRBJ2-2; possible D gene TRBD1, 6 bases. The CDR3 runs to 15 residues. The V gene's germline CDR1 is SEHNR and CDR2 FQNEAQ (reference sequence). V lost 3 bases, J lost 2 bases, and 10 bases lay in between. CDR3 protein: CASSFDRRNTGELFF. Written as DNA, the CDR3 is TGTGCCAGCAGCTTTGACAGGAGAAACACCGGGGAGCTGTTTTTT.

This clone was observed a handful of times. The J gene is TRBJ1-1, the V gene TRBV7-9; maybe TRBD1 (6 bases). This CDR3 has 17 residues. V was clipped by 1 base and J by 0 bases, with 15 bases between them. The germline V gene encodes CDR1 SEHNR and CDR2 FQNEAQ (reference sequence). The CDR3 DNA follows: TGTGCCAGCAGCTTAGTAACCCACAGGGAGATGAACACTGAAGCTTTCTTT. This encodes CASSLVTHREMNTEAFF.

The chain combines TRBV7-9 with TRBJ1-4, with D uncertain. CDR1 is SEHNR and CDR2 is FQNEAQ in the germline V gene (reference sequence). Deletions cut 8 bases from V and 5 bases from J, with 9 bases between. This CDR3 comprises 12 residues. Here the CDR3 reads CASQAKNEKLFF. For the CDR3, the DNA is TGTGCCAGCCAGGCCAAAAATGAAAAACTGTTTTTT. The entire variable domain, with the rest obtained from reference TRBV7-9 and TRBJ1-4, is as follows: DTGVSQNPRHKITKRGQNVTFRCDPISEHNRLYWYRQTLGQGPEFLTYFQNEAQLEKSRLLSDRFSAERPKGSFSTLEIQRTEQGDSAMYLCASQAKNEKLFFGSGTQLSVL.

This clone has ten or more counts. V gene TRBV11-2 combines with J gene TRBJ2-4; D gene unclear. Deletions cut 4 bases from V and 8 bases from J, with 6 bases between. CDR1 is SGHAT, CDR2 FQNNGV, per germline. This CDR3 has 11 amino acids. The CDR3 coding sequence is TGTGCCAGCAGCTCCGGACACATTCAGTACTTC. Protein sequence: CASSSGHIQYF. Full variable domain (missing parts from reference TRBV11-2 and TRBJ2-4): EAGVAQSPRYKIIEKRQSVAFWCNPISGHATLYWYQQILGQGPKLLIQFQNNGVVDDSQLPKDRFSAERLKGVDSTLKIQPAKLEDSAVYLCASSSGHIQYFGAGTRLSVL.

This clone was seen a handful of times. The chain recombines TRBV9 with TRBJ1-2; no clear D gene. CDR1 is SGDLS and CDR2 is YYNGEE in the germline V gene. Deletions cut 0 bases from V and 4 bases from J, with 13 bases between. The CDR3 sequence is 15 residues long. For the CDR3, the DNA is TGTGCCAGCAGCGTAGACACGACCGGTGGCTATGGCTACACCTTC. It codes for CASSVDTTGGYGYTF.

This clone occurred a few times. This chain joins TRBV7-9 and TRBJ2-1, with no clear D. Between the trimmed V and J ends, which lost 1 base and 6 bases, there was a span of 7 bases. This CDR3 contains 13 residues. CDR1 SEHNR and CDR2 FQNEAQ come from the germline V gene (reference sequence). CDR3 DNA sequence: TGTGCCAGCAGCTTAGGCCCAGTCAATGAGCAGTTCTTC. This codes for CASSLGPVNEQFF.

The chain's CDR3 is CASRPSGNYEQYF. The CDR3 bases are TGTGCCAGCAGACCGAGCGGGAACTACGAGCAGTACTTC. The rearrangement joins TRBV27 to TRBJ2-7; TRBD2 matches 7 bases. The J segment lost 3 bases and the V segment lost 6 bases, leaving 5 bases of the junction unmatched. CDR1 MNHEY and CDR2 SMNVEV come from the germline V gene (reference sequence). The CDR3 has 13 amino acids.

The table lists this clone with a few counts. V and J are TRBV29-1 and TRBJ1-1; D is perhaps TRBD1 (6 bases). Germline CDR1 is SQVTM and CDR2 is ANQGSEA. This CDR3 comprises 13 residues. Trimming took 5 bases from V and 4 from J, leaving 14 bases between them. The chain's CDR3 is CSVKQGGGTEAFF. CDR3 DNA sequence: TGCAGCGTTAAACAGGGAGGGGGCACTGAAGCTTTCTTT. The variable domain in full, with the rest retrieved from reference TRBV29-1 and TRBJ1-1, is SAVISQKPSRDICQRGTSLTIQCQVDSQVTMMFWYRQQPGQSLTLIATANQGSEATYESGFVIDKFPISRPNLTFSTLTVSNMSPEDSSIYLCSVKQGGGTEAFFGQGTRLTVV.

The V and J genes are TRBV29-1 and TRBJ2-5, with D hard to call. This CDR3 has 13 amino acids. The germline V gene encodes CDR1 SQVTM and CDR2 ANQGSEA. Trimming removed 6 bases from V and 5 bases from J, with 16 bases in between. CDR3 amino acids: CSVLTRLRETQYF. In DNA form, the CDR3 reads TGCAGCGTCTTGACCCGACTCCGGGAGACCCAGTACTTC.

This clone was seen more than once but under ten times. J is TRBJ2-7 and V is TRBV27; D possibly matches TRBD1 or TRBD2 (5 bases each). Looked up from germline, CDR1 is MNHEY and CDR2 is SMNVEV (reference sequence). The CDR3 has 15 residues. V lost 5 bases to trimming and J lost 3 bases, with 17 bases between them. The CDR3 is CASSLVAGRNYEQYF. As DNA, the CDR3 is TGTGCCAGCAGTCTCGTCGCAGGGAGAAACTACGAGCAGTACTTC.

This clone has only a few counts. This rearrangement joins TRBV5-4 to TRBJ2-3, with 7 bases that match TRBD2. V lost 0 bases to trimming and J lost 0 bases; unmatched junction nucleotides: 1. Germline CDR1 reads SGHNT; CDR2 reads YYREEE (reference sequence). CDR3 size: 15 residues. The CDR3 is CASSLVAGSTDTQYF. In DNA, the CDR3 is TGTGCCAGCAGCTTGGTAGCGGGTAGCACAGATACGCAGTATTTT.

V is TRBV10-3 and J is TRBJ2-1; 9 nucleotides align to TRBD1. The ends lost 4 bases at V and 4 bases at J; junction bases unmatched: 5. Germline values: CDR1 ENHRY, CDR2 SYGVKD. The CDR3 covers 15 residues. CDR3 bases: TGTGCCATCAGTGCACCTGGACAGGGGTACAATGAGCAGTTCTTC. Translating it yields CAISAPGQGYNEQFF.

The V call is TRBV29-1, the J call TRBJ2-7; no clear D gene. CDR3 length equals 11 residues. Trimming cost V 4 bases and J 3 bases, with 7 bases left between them. Germline V gene sequence: CDR1 SQVTM, CDR2 ANQGSEA. For the CDR3, the DNA is TGCAGCGTTGTTGGGATCTACGAGCAGTACTTC. It encodes CSVVGIYEQYF.

The V and J genes are TRBV6-6 and TRBJ1-1, with 8 bases matching TRBD1. Germline loops: CDR1 MNHNY, CDR2 SVGAGI (reference sequence). J lost 14 bases, V lost 0 bases, and 11 bases had no gene match. The CDR3 is 14 amino acids. The CDR3 is CASSYSSEGQERFF. DNA of the CDR3: TGTGCCAGCAGTTACTCGTCAGAGGGACAGGAGAGGTTCTTT.

The chain combines TRBV25-1 with TRBJ2-1; the D is unclear. Germline loops: CDR1 MGHDK, CDR2 SYGVNS. The length of the CDR3 is 11 residues. V was cut by 6 bases and J by 7 bases, with 7 bases left in between. CDR3 sequence (DNA): TGTGCCAGCAGCAAGGGAAATGAGCAGTTCTTC. Translating gives CASSKGNEQFF.

The CDR3 loop reads CSVEPAGADTQYF. The CDR3 coding sequence is TGCAGCGTTGAGCCGGCGGGAGCAGATACGCAGTATTTT. The chain carries TRBV29-1 and TRBJ2-3; 7 positions agree with TRBD2. The CDR3 covers 13 residues. Germline V gene sequence: CDR1 SQVTM, CDR2 ANQGSEA. Trimming at V came to 3 bases and at J to 4 bases, leaving 4 bases not matched to a gene.

The chain has TRBV7-2 and TRBJ2-5; 9 bases match TRBD2. After removal of 3 bases from V and 2 bases from J, the junction contained 4 bases not matched to a gene. The V gene's germline CDR1 is SGHTA and CDR2 FQGNSA. CDR3 size: 15 residues. CDR3 residues: CASSFRTSEQETQYF. CDR3 sequence (DNA): TGTGCCAGCAGCTTTAGGACTAGCGAGCAAGAGACCCAGTACTTC.

The chain employs TRBV5-1 and TRBJ2-5; no definite D call. The V gene lost 0 bases and the J gene lost 7 bases, with 13 bases spanning the gap. Germline assignment: CDR1 SGHRS and CDR2 YFSETQ. There are 14 residues in the CDR3. The CDR3 DNA follows: TGCGCCAGCAGCTTGGCAAATAGCCCAGGGACCCAGTACTTC. Encoded protein: CASSLANSPGTQYF. Variable domain in full (rest from reference TRBV5-1 and TRBJ2-5): KAGVTQTPRYLIKTRGQQVTLSCSPISGHRSVSWYQQTPGQGLQFLFEYFSETQRNKGNFPGRFSGRQFSNSRSEMNVSTLELGDSALYLCASSLANSPGTQYFGPGTRLLVL.